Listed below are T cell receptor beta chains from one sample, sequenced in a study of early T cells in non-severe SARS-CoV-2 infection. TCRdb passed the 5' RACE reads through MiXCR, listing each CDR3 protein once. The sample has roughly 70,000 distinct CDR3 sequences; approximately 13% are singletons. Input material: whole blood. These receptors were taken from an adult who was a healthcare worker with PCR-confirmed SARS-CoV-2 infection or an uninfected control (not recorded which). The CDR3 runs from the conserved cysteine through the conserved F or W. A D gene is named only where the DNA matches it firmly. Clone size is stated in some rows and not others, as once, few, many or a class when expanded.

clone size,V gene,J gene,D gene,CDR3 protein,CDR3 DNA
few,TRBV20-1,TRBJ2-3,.,CSALTGIGDTQYF,TGCAGTGCTTTGACGGGAATCGGGGATACGCAGTATTTT
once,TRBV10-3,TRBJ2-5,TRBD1,CAISGTGGALETQYF,TGTGCCATCAGTGGGACAGGGGGCGCTTTGGAGACCCAGTACTTC
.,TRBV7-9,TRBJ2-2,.,CASSSGRTAGELFF,TGTGCCAGCAGCTCTGGAAGAACAGCCGGGGAGCTGTTTTTT
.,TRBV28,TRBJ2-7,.,CASGLVREQYF,TGTGCCAGCGGGCTAGTGCGGGAGCAGTACTTC
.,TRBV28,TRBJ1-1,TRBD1,CASSTGQGMNTEAFF,TGTGCCAGCAGTACGGGACAGGGGATGAACACTGAAGCTTTCTTT
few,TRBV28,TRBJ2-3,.,CASSFGSVTDTQYF,TGTGCCAGCAGTTTCGGGTCTGTCACAGATACGCAGTATTTT
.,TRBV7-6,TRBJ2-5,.,CASSSLGGRQETQYF,TGTGCCAGCAGCTCCCTGGGGGGGCGACAAGAGACCCAGTACTTC
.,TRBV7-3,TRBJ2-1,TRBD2,CASSVGRLAGANEQFF,TGTGCCAGCAGTGTGGGCCGGCTAGCGGGAGCCAATGAGCAGTTCTTC
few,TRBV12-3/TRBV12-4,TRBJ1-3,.,CASSPDIAKFTIYF,TGTGCCAGCAGCCCCGACATCGCGAAATTCACCATATATTTT
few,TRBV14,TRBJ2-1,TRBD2,CASSHPLAGGGVNEQFF,TGTGCCAGCAGCCACCCCCTAGCGGGAGGGGGGGTCAATGAGCAGTTCTTC
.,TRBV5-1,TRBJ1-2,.,CASSSGAGYGYTF,TGCGCCAGCAGCTCGGGCGCAGGCTATGGCTACACCTTC
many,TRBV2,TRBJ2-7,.,CASHRDRGFSYEQYF,TGTGCCAGCCACCGGGACCGCGGATTCTCCTACGAGCAGTACTTC
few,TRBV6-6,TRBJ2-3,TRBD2,CASSKRDSTDTQYF,TGTGCCAGCAGCAAGCGGGATTCCACAGATACGCAGTATTTT
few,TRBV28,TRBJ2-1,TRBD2,CASSKVAGVGLGEQFF,TGTGCCAGCAGTAAGGTGGCGGGAGTGGGTCTCGGTGAGCAGTTCTTC
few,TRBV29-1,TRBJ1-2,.,CSAIMTGLYGYTF,TGCAGCGCCATAATGACAGGTCTCTATGGCTACACCTTC
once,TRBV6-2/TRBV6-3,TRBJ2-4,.,CASSYSGRGAKNIQYF,TGTGCCAGCAGTTACTCGGGCAGGGGTGCCAAAAACATTCAGTACTTC
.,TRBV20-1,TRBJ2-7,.,CSARDGTLSSYEQYF,TGCAGTGCTAGAGATGGGACACTATCCTCCTACGAGCAGTACTTC
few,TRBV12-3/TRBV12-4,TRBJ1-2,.,CASSLEGALGYTF,TGTGCCAGCAGTTTGGAAGGGGCGCTCGGCTACACCTTC
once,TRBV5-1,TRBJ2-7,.,CASSLRQGGIHEQYF,TGCGCCAGCAGTTTAAGACAGGGAGGGATCCACGAGCAGTACTTC
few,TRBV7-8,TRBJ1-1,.,CASSLVPVTEAFF,TGTGCCAGCAGCTTAGTACCGGTGACTGAAGCTTTCTTT
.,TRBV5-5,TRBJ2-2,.,CASSLGLRQGFLSNTGELFF,TGTGCCAGCAGCTTAGGTTTGAGGCAGGGTTTTCTCTCGAACACCGGGGAGCTGTTTTTT
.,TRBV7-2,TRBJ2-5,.,CASSSTSLETQYF,TGTGCCAGCAGCTCCACCTCCTTGGAGACCCAGTACTTC
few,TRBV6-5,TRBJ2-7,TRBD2,CASSYGLAGTYEQYF,TGTGCCAGCAGTTATGGGCTAGCGGGGACATACGAGCAGTACTTC
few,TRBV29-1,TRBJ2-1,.,CSVESPLRRRYNEQFF,TGCAGCGTTGAGTCACCTCTGCGGCGGAGGTACAATGAGCAGTTCTTC
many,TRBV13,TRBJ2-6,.,CASSSRGALLSGANVLTF,TGTGCCAGCAGCTCTCGTGGAGCCTTGCTGTCTGGGGCCAACGTCCTGACTTTC
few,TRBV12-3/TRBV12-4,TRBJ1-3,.,CASSVDRSSGNTIYF,TGTGCCAGTAGCGTAGACAGAAGCTCTGGAAACACCATATATTTT
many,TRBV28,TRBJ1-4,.,CASGATDFNEKLFF,TGTGCCAGCGGCGCAACTGATTTTAATGAAAAACTGTTTTTT
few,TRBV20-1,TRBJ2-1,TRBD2,CSASLIPGGYNEQFF,TGCAGTGCATCTCTGATCCCGGGAGGGTACAATGAGCAGTTCTTC
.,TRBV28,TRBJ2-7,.,CASSLDWAKEQYF,TGTGCCAGCAGTTTAGATTGGGCGAAAGAGCAGTACTTC
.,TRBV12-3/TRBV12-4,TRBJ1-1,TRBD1,CASSVDRGYYTEAFF,TGTGCCAGCAGTGTGGACAGGGGGTATTACACTGAAGCTTTCTTT
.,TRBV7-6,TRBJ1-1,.,CTSSSGLPNTEAFF,TGTACCAGCAGCTCAGGGTTGCCGAACACTGAAGCTTTCTTT
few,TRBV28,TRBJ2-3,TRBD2,CASSLIGSGRSDTQYF,TGTGCCAGCAGTTTAATCGGTAGCGGGAGGTCAGATACGCAGTATTTT
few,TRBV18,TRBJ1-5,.,CASSPDTIQPQHF,TGTGCCAGCTCACCAGACACAATCCAGCCCCAGCATTTT
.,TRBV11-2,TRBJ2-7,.,CASSLETVSYEQYF,TGTGCCAGCAGCTTAGAAACAGTCTCCTACGAGCAGTACTTC
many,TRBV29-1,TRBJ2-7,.,CSVELQGREQYF,TGCAGCGTTGAACTACAGGGTCGCGAGCAGTACTTC
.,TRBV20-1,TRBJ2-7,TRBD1,CSAREGQGAYEQYF,TGCAGTGCTAGAGAGGGACAGGGAGCCTACGAGCAGTACTTC
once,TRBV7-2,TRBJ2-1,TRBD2,CASSLAILAGRYNEQFF,TGTGCCAGCAGCTTAGCGATACTAGCGGGACGTTACAATGAGCAGTTCTTC
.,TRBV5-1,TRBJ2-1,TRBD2,CASSFGGREMSYNEQFF,TGCGCCAGCAGCTTTGGCGGGAGGGAAATGTCCTACAATGAGCAGTTCTTC
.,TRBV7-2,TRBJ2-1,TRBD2,CASSLEGTSLNEQFF,TGTGCCAGCAGCTTAGAAGGGACTAGCTTGAATGAGCAGTTCTTC
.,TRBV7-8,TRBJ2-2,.,CASNNRENTGELFF,TGTGCCAGCAATAACAGGGAGAACACCGGGGAGCTGTTTTTT